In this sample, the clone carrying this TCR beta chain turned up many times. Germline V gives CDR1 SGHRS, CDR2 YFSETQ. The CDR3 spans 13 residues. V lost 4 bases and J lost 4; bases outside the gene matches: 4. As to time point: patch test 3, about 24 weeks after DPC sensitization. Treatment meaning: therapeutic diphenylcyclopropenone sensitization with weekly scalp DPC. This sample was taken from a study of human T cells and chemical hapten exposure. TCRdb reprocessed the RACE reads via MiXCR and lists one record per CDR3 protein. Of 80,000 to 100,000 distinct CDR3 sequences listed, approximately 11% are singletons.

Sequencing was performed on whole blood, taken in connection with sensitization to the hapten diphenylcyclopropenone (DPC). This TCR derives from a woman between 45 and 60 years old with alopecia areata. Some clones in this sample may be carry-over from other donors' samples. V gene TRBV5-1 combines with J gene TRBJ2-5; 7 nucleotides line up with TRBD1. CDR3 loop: CASSQTGPETQYF. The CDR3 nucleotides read TGCGCCAGCAGCCAGACAGGGCCAGAGACCCAGTACTTC.